This entry describes one T cell receptor (beta chain). Original analysis: Cell counts per sample came from amplifying reference gene primers. Libraries were prepared by immunoSEQ multiplex PCR; TCRdb keeps only in-frame clonotypes and omits some of them. That table gives V, J and clone size, and the DNA gave D and trimming. The sample has about 260,000 clones, 70% to 90% seen once; the top ten hold roughly 3.3%. The sample is drawn from a study of blood T cell repertoires in COVID-19. Across the study: There were acute and convalescent COVID-19 samples, and they came from the United States, Italy and Spain. In each case, the material was cDNA or gDNA derived from T cells, B-cell-depleted T cells, or PBMCs.

The sequenced sample was peripheral blood. The TCR comes from a woman in her thirties or forties with acute or convalescent COVID-19.

DNA of the CDR3: TGTGCCAGCAGCTACCTGCCAGGGGGGTGGCCTGAAGCTTTCTTT. It encodes CASSYLPGGWPEAFF. V and J are TRBV5-5 and TRBJ1-1; 7 bases are a match to TRBD1. The CDR3 covers 15 residues. Germline trimming cut 3 bases from V and 6 bases from J; bases unmatched to any gene: 11. From germline, CDR1 is SGHKS and CDR2 YYEKEE (reference sequence).